This T cell receptor (beta chain) was identified during a study of T-cell memory formation after mild COVID-19 (dated by TCRdb to the early 2020s). Regarding the research as a whole: TCR sequence clusters from the two donors were found to be largely donor specific. In two donors, T-cell clones that expanded and contracted after mild COVID-19 were followed by sequencing TCRalpha and TCRbeta repertoires longitudinally. Two young, previously healthy adult volunteers made up the cohort, one male and one female. What the work shows at the level of the full study, not this receptor alone: The study covered only two mild cases, and larger cohorts including severe cases with pre-infection samples were considered necessary. Clones contracting from day 15 to 85 had balanced CD4/CD8 phenotypes, while a second wave expanding from day 15 to 37 was biased towards CD4+. Contracting CD4+ clones were located mainly in the CM and EM memory subsets, whereas CD8+ clones were found to be enriched in EMRA. SARS-CoV-2 specificity of the second-wave clones peaking on day 37 was not confirmed. Some responding clones were detected in pre-infection memory, suggesting pre-existing cross-reactive memory T cells joined the SARS-CoV-2 response.

Ficoll-Paque density gradient centrifugation was used to isolate PBMCs. With regard to this clonotype: Its antigen is unknown. Per-nucleotide qualities are absent, and no much larger clonotype sits a single base away.

The CDR3, from cysteine to phenylalanine, totals 11 residues. Just the 33-base CDR3 DNA is kept, in frame starting at base 1. V loses 3 bases of germline sequence and J loses 9 bases, and the interval between the two ends is 9 bases. CDR1 and CDR2 are read off the germline V gene (reference sequence) as SEHNR and FQNEAQ. The reads were generated on an Illumina NovaSeq 6000. Using 5'RACE with constant-segment primers, TCRalpha and TCRbeta cDNA libraries were constructed, with sample barcodes and unique molecular identifiers added in the process. RNA was extracted from every sample with Trizol reagent. Libraries were amplified in two PCR steps, with a second sample barcode and Illumina TruSeq adapters added in the second step. Sequencing of libraries was performed on an Illumina NovaSeq with 2 x 150 bp paired-end reads. Per the authors' processing: Demultiplexing of reads and collapsing into UMI-guided consensus sequences were performed with migec v1.2.7. Using mixcr v2.1.11, the UMI consensuses were aligned to TRA and TRB V and J templates and assembled into clonotypes. Expanded or contracted clonotypes were those called significant by both edgeR and NoisET, with noise models trained on biological replicates. edgeR calls used a false discovery rate-adjusted p below 0.01 and a log2 fold-change threshold of 1. As an exploratory analysis of dynamics, max-normalized trajectories of the 1000 most abundant clonotypes were examined with PCA combined with hierarchical clustering. Separately sequenced CD4+ and CD8+ repertoires were used to assign the CD4 or CD8 phenotype of responding clones. In-frame beta chains were kept once TCRdb had trimmed the public reads at Q25 with fastp and called clones with MiXCR. Every CDR3 protein is listed once, alongside the most common genes and DNA of its rows. Here the V and J calls rest on TCRdb's processing, not on the authors' analysis. The sample table shows 300,000 or so distinct CDR3 sequences, and roughly 16% are seen once. Jointly, the top ten make up 20% to 25% of the sample.

The TCR was taken from a man between 18 and 29 years old who had mild COVID-19 (a few samples of this study predate the infection). The sample titles of this study are shuffled in the database, so cell type and time point are left out; the donor was told from shared clones. Here the chain combines TRBV7-9 and TRBJ2-7; the D segment cannot be called with confidence. The material sequenced was PBMCs or a T cell subset sorted from them (not recorded which). The nucleotides read TGTGCCAGCAGCTTGACGGGCCGGCAGTACTTC. Its protein reads: CASSLTGRQYF.